The rows below give T cell receptor beta chains drawn from one sample of a study of control samples from healthy donors and cancer patients. Assay: immunoSEQ multiplex PCR; the TCRdb copy retains only in-frame clones and omits some. The sample includes around 140,000 clones, roughly 92% of them seen just once. Input material: blood. The receptors come from a young man in good health. Both conserved end residues are part of each CDR3. The D gene is left open where the match is weak. Some rows mark clone size as missing; the rest say once, few, many or name a class of expanded clone.

V	D	J	size	DNA	CDR3
TRBV10-3	.	TRBJ1-1	.	TGTGCCATCAGTGAGTCCTACACCGCGAACACTGAAGCTTTCTTT	CAISESYTANTEAFF
TRBV6-2/TRBV6-3	TRBD2	TRBJ2-5	.	TGTGCCAGCAGTTTTTCCTGGTTCCAGGGACTAGAGTCGGAGACCCAGTACTTC	CASSFSWFQGLESETQYF
TRBV6-2/TRBV6-3	TRBD1	TRBJ1-3	.	TGTGCCAGCAGTTACTCGGCGGCAGGGGGAAGAAACACCATATATTTT	CASSYSAAGGRNTIYF
TRBV19	.	TRBJ1-2	.	TGTGCCAGTAGTAAGGTCAGCGCATCGAATTTTAACTATGGCTACACCTTC	CASSKVSASNFNYGYTF
TRBV5-1	.	TRBJ2-1	.	TGCGCCAGCAGCTTGGCCGAGGGCTTCTCCTACAATGAGCAGTTCTTC	CASSLAEGFSYNEQFF
TRBV6-4	TRBD2	TRBJ2-1	once	TGTGCCAGCATTTCCCTGCGGCGGGGGGGCCTTGTGCAGTTCTTC	CASISLRRGGLVQFF
TRBV27	.	TRBJ1-5	.	TGTGCCACCACATTGGGGGGGTTCAATCAGCCCCAGCATTTT	CATTLGGFNQPQHF
TRBV12-3/TRBV12-4	.	TRBJ1-1	.	TGTGCCAGCAGTCCCGAGGGCACTGAAGCTTTCTTT	CASSPEGTEAFF
TRBV27	.	TRBJ2-7	.	TGTGCCAGCAGTCTCCTGCAGTACAACGAGCAGTACTTC	CASSLLQYNEQYF
TRBV9	.	TRBJ2-5	.	TGTGCCAGCAGCGTCACTAGATCAGGAGAGACCCAGTACTTC	CASSVTRSGETQYF
TRBV4-2	.	TRBJ1-3	.	TGTGCCAGCAGCCAAGGGGGGATGGGATGGCCCCACTCTGGAAACACCATATATTTT	CASSQGGMGWPHSGNTIYF
TRBV2	TRBD1	TRBJ2-7	.	TGTGCCAGCAGTCCACAGGGGGCCCTTGTCTACGAGCAGTACTTC	CASSPQGALVYEQYF
TRBV24-1	.	TRBJ2-3	.	TGTGCCACCAGTGACCCTTGGACAGATACGCAGTATTTT	CATSDPWTDTQYF
TRBV30	.	TRBJ1-6	.	TGTGCCTGGAGTGTGGCGGGGGGTTCACCCCTCCACTTT	CAWSVAGGSPLHF
TRBV4-1	TRBD2	TRBJ2-5	.	TGCGCCAGCAGTCTGGGACTAGCGGGGGGGCGGGGGCAAGAGACCCAGTACTTC	CASSLGLAGGRGQETQYF
TRBV4-2	.	TRBJ2-7	.	TGTGCCAGCAGCCAAGACGTCTCCTACGAGCAGTACTTC	CASSQDVSYEQYF
TRBV27	TRBD1	TRBJ2-2	.	TGTGCCAGCAGTTTAACAGGGGGCACGAACACCGGGGAGCTGTTTTTT	CASSLTGGTNTGELFF
TRBV6-6	.	TRBJ1-2	.	TGTGCCAGCAGTTACGGGGCCCCGTCTAATGGCTACACCTTC	CASSYGAPSNGYTF
TRBV7-2	.	TRBJ2-7	once	TGTGCCAGCAGCCAAACTAGAGGGCTGGTCCACGAGCAGTACTTC	CASSQTRGLVHEQYF
TRBV7-2	TRBD2	TRBJ2-1	.	TGTGCCAGCAGCCCTAGCGGGGGCCGCTCCTACAATGAGCAGTTCTTC	CASSPSGGRSYNEQFF
TRBV25-1	.	TRBJ1-4	.	TGTGCCAGCAGTGGGGGTGAAAAACTGTTTTTT	CASSGGEKLFF
TRBV7-9	TRBD1	TRBJ1-1	.	TGTGCCAGCAGCGTCAGGGGGGACACTGAAGCTTTCTTT	CASSVRGDTEAFF
TRBV5-1	.	TRBJ2-5	.	TGCGCCAGCAGCTTGAAACTAGCTTTGGAGACCCAGTACTTC	CASSLKLALETQYF
TRBV4-1	.	TRBJ2-1	.	TGCGCCAGCAGCCGGGTTGACATATTCTCCTACAATGAGCAGTTCTTC	CASSRVDIFSYNEQFF
TRBV5-4	.	TRBJ2-3	.	TGTGCCAGCAGCTTGGGGGTAACAGGGATCTGGGGCACAGATACGCAGTATTTT	CASSLGVTGIWGTDTQYF
TRBV12-3/TRBV12-4	.	TRBJ2-5	.	TGTGCCAGCAGTTTAAACGGGGGAGAGACCCAGTACTTC	CASSLNGGETQYF
TRBV19	.	TRBJ1-1	.	TGTGCCAGTAGTATTGACGCATTTTTGCCCGCTTTCTTT	CASSIDAFLPAFF
TRBV28	TRBD2	TRBJ2-7	once	TGTGCCAGCAGTTCGATCTCACCGCCCTTCGGACTAGCGGGGGGGCAACCCTACGAGCAGTACTTC	CASSSISPPFGLAGGQPYEQYF
TRBV30	.	TRBJ2-4	.	TGTGCCTGGAGTGTGGGGAGTAGCGTAATTCAGTACTTC	CAWSVGSSVIQYF
TRBV19	TRBD1	TRBJ1-5	once	TGTGCCAGTAGTAAGGACAGGGGAAACAATCAGCCCCAGCATTTT	CASSKDRGNNQPQHF
TRBV9	TRBD1	TRBJ1-2	.	TGTGCCAGCAGCGTCGACAGGGGGCCGGGGCACGGCTACACCTTC	CASSVDRGPGHGYTF
TRBV9	.	TRBJ1-6	.	TGTGCCAGCAGCGTTCACGGGACAACCAGGAATTCACCCCTCCACTTT	CASSVHGTTRNSPLHF
TRBV4-1	.	TRBJ2-7	.	TGCGCCAGCAGCCCGCTCAGGGCAGGCTACGAGCAGTACTTC	CASSPLRAGYEQYF
TRBV5-4	TRBD2	TRBJ2-5	.	TGTGCCAGCAGCTTTCTGGGCAGCGGGGCCCTCCAAGAGACCCAGTACTTC	CASSFLGSGALQETQYF
TRBV5-1	.	TRBJ2-6	.	TGCGCCAGCAGCATTGACCGGAGCTCTGGGGCCAACGTCCTGACTTTC	CASSIDRSSGANVLTF
TRBV14	.	TRBJ1-1	.	TGTGCCAGCAGCCAAGATCTCGAGGGTCAAGGGGGGAACACTGAAGCTTTCTTT	CASSQDLEGQGGNTEAFF
TRBV5-1	.	TRBJ2-7	.	TGCGCCAGCAGCTTGGTGACCCGGGGTAGAGACGAGCAGTACTTC	CASSLVTRGRDEQYF
TRBV19	.	TRBJ2-7	.	TGTGCCAGTAGTTCAGTCGCTTTGACCTACGAGCAGTACTTC	CASSSVALTYEQYF
TRBV7-2	.	TRBJ2-7	.	TGTGCCAGCAGCCCCGCAGCCTCCATCTACGAGCAGTACTTC	CASSPAASIYEQYF
TRBV5-6	TRBD1	TRBJ1-1	.	TGTGCCAGCAGCCCATACAGGGGTTTCAACACTGAAGCTTTCTTT	CASSPYRGFNTEAFF
TRBV27	.	TRBJ1-2	.	TGTGCCAGCAGGAGGTTCCCCTCCTATGGCTACACCTTC	CASRRFPSYGYTF
TRBV9	TRBD2	TRBJ2-2	.	TGTGCCAGCAGCGCACCCACCGGGACTAGCGGGGGGGGACGCACCGGGGAGCTGTTTTTT	CASSAPTGTSGGGRTGELFF
TRBV5-1	.	TRBJ2-7	few	TGCGCCAGCAGCTTGGGGACGGGGCCCATGTACGAGCAGTACTTC	CASSLGTGPMYEQYF
TRBV13	.	TRBJ1-6	.	TGTGCCAGCAGCTTAGGCCTGAATTCACCCCTCCACTTT	CASSLGLNSPLHF
TRBV10-2	TRBD2	TRBJ2-1	few	TGCGCCAGCAGTGAGTCGGGGGGGAGCTCCTACAATGAGCAGTTCTTC	CASSESGGSSYNEQFF
TRBV12-3/TRBV12-4	.	TRBJ1-3	.	TGTGCCACCCAACGACAGAACGGAAACACCATATATTTT	CATQRQNGNTIYF
TRBV5-1	.	TRBJ2-3	once	TGCGCCAGCAGCTCGGCTGGGGGCACAGATACGCAGTATTTT	CASSSAGGTDTQYF
TRBV18	.	TRBJ1-2	.	TGTGCCAGCTCAACTCGTGGTGGAGATCTCACCTTC	CASSTRGGDLTF